This T cell receptor beta chain was sequenced during a study of shared clonotypes between healthy human individuals. Study-wide findings and caveats: Clonotype sharing across several donors was observed for around 4.5% of naive CD4 clonotypes. Sequencing depth was a factor that was expected to affect clonotype sharing among donors. Clonotypes which were not shared had lower generation probabilities than clonotypes that all four donors shared.

About this clone itself: What it recognizes is unknown.

Only CD45RO-negative cells positively selected for CCR7 counted as naive CD8 cells, so terminally differentiated effector memory CD45RA+ cells were excluded. In the original analysis: Because ImmunoSEQ provided only junction sequences with no quality scores, the filtering differed. Clones were sequenced by immunoSEQ multiplex PCR, and TCRdb holds only the in-frame ones, with some missing. The DNA was the basis for D and trimming; V, J and clone size are from that table. The sample shows approximately 720,000 clones, about 91% of them seen only once. Germline trimming cut 0 bases from V and 8 bases from J; bases unmatched to any gene: 9. The CDR3 length is 15 residues. Germline CDR1 is SGHRS and CDR2 is YFSETQ.

What was sequenced was naive CD8+ T cells sorted from blood. The sequence was obtained from a man younger than 45 in good health. The rearrangement links TRBV5-1 to TRBJ1-1, with TRBD1 identical over 8 bases. In DNA, the CDR3 is TGCGCCAGCAGCTTGGAACCCCAGGGGGCGGGCGAAGCTTTCTTT. Translation: CASSLEPQGAGEAFF.